This TCR beta chain was identified in a study of STAT5B mutations in CD4+ large granular lymphocyte leukemia. Overall study context: When available, cryopreserved cells underwent CD8+ depletion before CD4+ selection. Findings of the study overall: 8/27 top patient clones versus 2/35 control clones were TRBV06-family.

CDR3 size: 12 residues. Trimming removed 5 bases at V and 6 bases at J, with 10 bases between. The germline V gene encodes CDR1 MNHEY and CDR2 SMNVEV (reference sequence). The table came from immunoSEQ multiplex PCR; TCRdb's copy has only in-frame clones and leaves some out. The data contain 8,100 or so clones, over 70% of them seen just once; the ten biggest clones take up about 66%. With respect to this clone: Its specificity is unknown.

The chain couples TRBV27 to TRBJ1-2; weak D call: TRBD1 (5 bases). The sequence was collected from a woman aged 55-70 years with CD4+ T-cell large granular lymphocyte leukemia. Material for sequencing was PBMCs. The CDR3 region has the DNA TGTGCCAGCAGTAGCAGGGACCATGGCTACACCTTC. This encodes CASSSRDHGYTF.